This TCR beta chain was profiled in a study of PD-1 blockade in classical Hodgkin lymphoma. Concerning this clone itself: Its antigen is unknown.

In germline, CDR1 is MNHEY, CDR2 SMNVEV (reference sequence). This CDR3 has 14 residues. V dropped 4 bases and J dropped 6 bases, with 13 bases sitting between them. Broader study findings: When set against healthy donors, newly diagnosed patients were reported to show lower baseline TCR diversity. By C4D1, diversity of CD4+ TCRs had risen significantly, whereas that of CD8+ TCRs had not.

In every patient, relapse followed autologous stem cell transplantation, while exposure to brentuximab vedotin differed. Assay used: immunoSEQ multiplex PCR; TCRdb lists only in-frame clones, some missing. The data show more than 55,000 clones, with 70% to 90% seen just once and over 5% held by the top ten. This material consisted of peripheral blood mononuclear cells (PBMCs), taken before the second cycle of nivolumab. The V gene is TRBV27, the J gene TRBJ1-5; a weak D match, TRBD1 (5 bases). The TCR originated in a human donor with classical Hodgkin lymphoma. CDR3 coding DNA: TGTGCCAGCAGTTCTATTGGGGGAGCTCAGCCCCAGCATTTT. This sequence encodes CASSSIGGAQPQHF.